Each of the 9 T cell receptor beta chains below was sequenced from the same sample in a study of T-cell reconstitution after alpha-beta-depleted transplantation in children. Preparation of the TCRbeta library involved a method that used unique molecular identifiers. From the PCR reads, TCRdb called clonotypes with MiXCR, one entry per CDR3 protein. The sample has about 420,000 distinct CDR3 sequences, 16% seen once; the top ten hold just under 30%. The sample consisted of PBMCs, mostly from graft donor cells, taken 360 days after TCRalphabeta/CD19-depleted stem cell transplant. The receptors stem from a boy under two years old who had a stem cell transplant for Wiskott-Aldrich syndrome, so the T cells may come from the graft donor.

This clonotype was seen only a few times. The chain joins TRBV5-1 to TRBJ2-7; D possibly corresponds to TRBD1 (6 bases). Germline CDR1 reads SGHRS; CDR2 reads YFSETQ. The CDR3 runs 15 residues. The V end was cut by 2 bases, the J end by 0 bases, with 12 bases between. The CDR3 nucleotides are TGCGCCAGCAGCTTCTTGGCAGGGGTCTCCTACGAGCAGTACTTC. As protein: CASSFLAGVSYEQYF.

This clonotype was detected a few times. V gene TRBV12-3 or TRBV12-4 combines with J gene TRBJ2-1; D remains unclear. V lost 3 bases, J lost 3 bases, and 12 bases lay in between. The length of the CDR3 is 15 residues. This chain's CDR3 is CASSFGTASYNEQFF. The CDR3 nucleotides are TGTGCCAGCAGTTTCGGCACAGCGAGCTACAATGAGCAGTTCTTC.

V usage is TRBV11-2 and J usage is TRBJ2-1; D is uncertain. The germline gives CDR1 SGHAT, CDR2 FQNNGV. CDR3 length: 16 residues. V dropped 2 bases and J dropped 0 bases, with 11 bases sitting between them. CDR3 sequence: CASSLLLWSSYNEQFF. The CDR3 DNA follows: TGTGCCAGCAGCTTACTATTGTGGAGCTCCTACAATGAGCAGTTCTTC.

This clonotype turned up a few times. The chain employs TRBV30 and TRBJ1-6; TRBD1 is a possible D gene (6 bases). Trimming removed 3 bases at V and 6 bases at J, with 15 bases between. The CDR3 extends over 15 amino acids. In germline, CDR1 is GTSNPN, CDR2 SVGIG (reference sequence). The CDR3 here is CAWSARGGVNSPLHF. The CDR3 nucleotides read TGTGCCTGGAGCGCGCGCGGGGGCGTTAATTCACCCCTCCACTTT.

This clonotype was seen a few times. The rearrangement links TRBV11-3 to TRBJ2-2, with 12 bases fitting TRBD2. V lost 4 bases to trimming and J lost 6 bases; unmatched junction nucleotides: 6. The CDR3 is made up of 16 amino acids. In germline, CDR1 is SGHNT, CDR2 YENEEA. The CDR3 coding sequence is TGTGCCAGCAGCTCCGGGACTAGCGGGCGCGCCGGGGAGCTGTTTTTT. Residues: CASSSGTSGRAGELFF.

The chain couples TRBV12-3 or TRBV12-4 to TRBJ2-5; D is uncertain. The V and J ends lost 5 bases and 13 bases respectively, with 14 bases between them. The CDR3 has 11 residues. CDR3 residues: CASSTPGVRYF. In DNA form, the CDR3 reads TGTGCCAGCAGTACTCCCGGTGTGAGGTACTTC.

A remark on this clonotype: One end of the junction does not line up with germline, which may come from a read error. This chain connects TRBV6-2 or TRBV6-3 to TRBJ2-1; perhaps TRBD1 as D (5 bases). There are 14 residues in the CDR3. CDR1 is MNHEY and CDR2 is SVGEGT in the germline V gene. The DNA for the CDR3 is TGTGCCAGCAGTTACTCCAGGGCATACAGTGAGCAGTTCTTC. Amino acids: CASSYSRAYSEQFF.

There are a few counts of this clonotype. This chain links TRBV20-1 with TRBJ2-1; 7 bases fit TRBD1. This CDR3 has 13 residues. CDR1 and CDR2 (germline): DFQATT, SNEGSKA (reference sequence). V shed 4 bases and J 6 bases; nucleotides not matched to a gene: 6. CDR3 sequence (DNA): TGCAGTGCTAATGGACAGGCCCCCAATGAGCAGTTCTTC. It specifies CSANGQAPNEQFF.

This clonotype was seen more than once but under ten times. The chain combines TRBV4-1 with TRBJ2-6; D gene ambiguous. Trimming left V 4 bases short and J 0 bases short, with 10 bases between. The CDR3 is 16 amino acids. Germline V gives CDR1 MGHRA, CDR2 YSYEKL. CDR3 bases: TGCGCCAGCAGCCCAGCCAGGAACTCTGGGGCCAACGTCCTGACTTTC. It codes for CASSPARNSGANVLTF.